Below are 23 T cell receptor beta chains sequenced from a single sample in a study of T cell changes during pregnancy in multiple sclerosis (dated by TCRdb to about 2019). The receptor library was made with the immunoSEQ multiplex PCR assay. In its TCRdb copy, this immuneACCESS table keeps in-frame sequences only and misses some clones. Where compared with another copy, unresolved V genes explain less than half of these, and the others have no known cause. The table for this sample lists about 40,000 clones; 80% to 90% of them were counted only once. Together, the top ten hold 0.5% to 0.65% of the sample. Sequenced material: CD4+ T cells from peripheral blood mononuclear cells, taken in the first trimester of pregnancy. Receptors originate from a female donor with multiple sclerosis, enrolled in a pregnancy study.

V usage is TRBV2 and J usage is TRBJ2-5, with 9 positions matching TRBD1. The CDR3 is 14 amino acids. The germline V gene encodes CDR1 SNHLY and CDR2 FYNNEI. The V and J ends lost 6 bases and 5 bases, in that order; junction bases with no gene match: 7. Written as DNA, the CDR3 is TGTGCCAGCAGACAGGGGGCGCAGATCGAGACCCAGTACTTC. Translation: CASRQGAQIETQYF. The complete variable domain, with remaining parts taken from reference TRBV2 and TRBJ2-5, reads EPEVTQTPSHQVTQMGQEVILRCVPISNHLYFYWYRQILGQKVEFLVSFYNNEISEKSEIFDDQFSVERPDGSNFTLKIRSTKLEDSAMYFCASRQGAQIETQYFGPGTRLLVL.

This chain links TRBV11-2 with TRBJ2-5; TRBD2 matches at 9 bases. The J segment lost 2 bases and the V segment lost 1 base, leaving 5 bases of the junction unmatched. The CDR3 loop spans 16 amino acids. Germline loops: CDR1 SGHAT, CDR2 FQNNGV. The chain's CDR3 is CASSLVTSGVQETQYF. CDR3 bases: TGTGCCAGCAGCTTAGTGACTAGCGGAGTTCAAGAGACCCAGTACTTC.

This rearrangement joins TRBV4-2 to TRBJ2-1, with 9 bases lining up with TRBD2. This CDR3 is 20 amino acids long. Germline CDR1 and CDR2: LGHNA and YNFKEQ. J lost 0 bases, V lost 0 bases, and 12 bases had no gene match. CDR3 residues: CASSQDNWLAGLSSYNEQFF. CDR3 nucleotides: TGTGCCAGCAGCCAAGATAATTGGCTAGCGGGGCTTAGCTCCTACAATGAGCAGTTCTTC.

The rearrangement uses TRBV11-1 and TRBJ2-2; TRBD1 aligns across 7 bases. Germline loops: CDR1 SGHAT, CDR2 FQDESV (reference sequence). J gave up 5 bases and V 5 bases, and 8 bases lay outside the gene matches. CDR3 length: 15 residues. CDR3 residues: CASSGYRGRTGELFF. The CDR3, as DNA: TGTGCCAGCAGCGGCTACAGGGGTAGGACCGGGGAGCTGTTTTTT.

The V and J genes are TRBV25-1 and TRBJ2-1; 7 bases match TRBD1. Per the germline V gene, CDR1 is MGHDK and CDR2 is SYGVNS. This CDR3 comprises 17 residues. Trimming at V came to 3 bases and at J to 0 bases, leaving 8 bases not matched to a gene. This CDR3 is CASSELQGLSSYNEQFF. Here the CDR3 DNA reads TGTGCCAGCAGTGAGCTACAGGGGCTTAGCTCCTACAATGAGCAGTTCTTC.

The chain employs TRBV7-2 and TRBJ1-3; D remains ambiguous. The germline CDR1 and CDR2 sequences are SGHTA and FQGNSA. The CDR3 contains 14 residues. Trimming removed 3 bases from V and 1 base from J, with 7 bases in between. CDR3 sequence (DNA): TGTGCCAGCAGCTTGGCAGTTTCTGGAAACACCATATATTTT. Translated, it gives CASSLAVSGNTIYF.

The V call is TRBV5-1, the J call TRBJ1-2; TRBD1 aligns across 8 bases. The junction had 7 bases not matched to a gene; V was cut back by 4 bases and J by 8 bases. In germline, CDR1 is SGHRS, CDR2 YFSETQ. This CDR3 has 13 amino acids. The CDR3 sequence: CASSAGGSAGYTF. The CDR3 DNA is TGCGCCAGCAGCGCAGGGGGCTCCGCGGGCTACACCTTC.

The rearrangement joins TRBV28 to TRBJ1-2, with 7 bases matching TRBD1. The V and J ends lost 6 bases and 1 base, in that order; junction bases with no gene match: 11. Germline V gene lookup returns CDR1 MDHEN and CDR2 SYDVKM. There are 16 residues in the CDR3. The DNA of the CDR3 is TGTGCCAGCAGGAAAGACAGGGCCCCATTTAACTATGGCTACACCTTC. Translating gives CASRKDRAPFNYGYTF.

The V and J genes are TRBV7-9 and TRBJ2-3, with 8 bases matching TRBD2. This CDR3 is built from 14 residues. The germline CDR1 and CDR2 sequences are SEHNR and FQNEAQ (reference sequence). The junction had 8 bases not matched to a gene; V was cut back by 5 bases and J by 7 bases. CDR3: CASSRPTSANTQYF. The DNA of the CDR3 is TGTGCCAGCAGCCGGCCGACTAGCGCAAATACGCAGTATTTT.

The rearrangement joins TRBV30 to TRBJ2-7, with a weak D call TRBD2 (6 bases). Germline-derived CDR1 and CDR2 are GTSNPN and SVGIG (reference sequence). The CDR3 sequence is 13 residues long. The V end lost 3 bases, the J end lost 2 bases, and 11 bases lay between the germline ends. CDR3 sequence: CAWSGGDPYEQYF. Written as DNA, the CDR3 is TGTGCCTGGAGCGGAGGGGACCCCTACGAGCAGTACTTC. The full variable domain, its missing parts supplied by reference TRBV30 and TRBJ2-7, is SQTIHQWPATLVQPVGSPLSLECTVEGTSNPNLYWYRQAAGRGLQLLFYSVGIGQISSEVPQNLSASRPQDRQFILSSKKLLLSDSGFYLCAWSGGDPYEQYFGPGTRLTVT.

The CDR3 is CASSYSTVWVGNTIYF. The CDR3, as DNA: TGTGCCAGCAGTTACTCGACAGTTTGGGTTGGAAACACCATATATTTT. The rearrangement joins TRBV6-5 to TRBJ1-3; D may be TRBD1 (5 bases). The CDR3 contains 16 residues. Germline V gene data show CDR1 as MNHEY and CDR2 as SVGAGI. V lost 0 bases and J lost 3, with 12 bases in between.

V usage is TRBV27 and J usage is TRBJ1-4; D might be TRBD1 (5 bases). Germline CDR1 reads MNHEY; CDR2 reads SMNVEV (reference sequence). Deletions cut 10 bases from V and 8 bases from J, with 26 bases between. The CDR3 runs 16 residues. As DNA, the CDR3 is TGTGCCACCGGCCCTCTAGGCACAGGTTACCGAGAAAAACTGTTTTTT. The encoded protein is CATGPLGTGYREKLFF.

The CDR3: CASSLKRGAETQYF. The CDR3, as DNA: TGTGCCAGCTCCCTCAAGCGGGGGGCGGAGACCCAGTACTTC. This chain joins TRBV18 and TRBJ2-5, with 9 nucleotides matching TRBD2. V lost 6 bases to trimming and J lost 5 bases; unmatched junction nucleotides: 7. Germline V gene sequence: CDR1 KGHSH, CDR2 LQKENI. CDR3 length: 14 amino acids. The full variable domain, its missing parts supplied by reference TRBV18 and TRBJ2-5, is NAGVMQNPRHLVRRRGQEARLRCSPMKGHSHVYWYRQLPEEGLKFMVYLQKENIIDESGMPKERFSAEFPKEGPSILRIQQVVRGDSAAYFCASSLKRGAETQYFGPGTRLLVL.

V is TRBV7-9 and J is TRBJ2-1, with TRBD2 identical over 11 bases. The CDR3 sequence is 17 residues long. Germline CDR1 SEHNR, CDR2 FQNEAQ (reference sequence). V dropped 3 bases and J dropped 7; count of bases not matched to a gene: 11. CDR3 amino acids: CASSLALLAGVWNEQFF. Written as DNA, the CDR3 is TGTGCCAGCAGCTTGGCCTTACTAGCGGGGGTATGGAATGAGCAGTTCTTC.

The V call is TRBV28, the J call TRBJ1-3; a weak D match, TRBD1 (5 bases). The V end lost 3 bases, the J end lost 3 bases, and 9 bases lay between the germline ends. CDR1 and CDR2 (germline): MDHEN, SYDVKM. The CDR3 loop spans 14 amino acids. CDR3 DNA sequence: TGTGCCAGCAGTTTTGCGGGGGTTGGAAACACCATATATTTT. Encoded protein: CASSFAGVGNTIYF.

This chain uses TRBV5-1 with TRBJ1-2; tentatively, D is TRBD1 (6 bases). Germline loops: CDR1 SGHRS, CDR2 YFSETQ. This CDR3 has 15 residues. With 0 bases removed from V and 8 bases from J, the gap between germline ends came to 17 bases. CDR3 protein: CASSLVAGGLNGYTF. CDR3 DNA: TGCGCCAGCAGCTTGGTCGCGGGGGGGCTCAACGGCTACACCTTC.

This rearrangement joins TRBV30 to TRBJ2-7; D gene unclear. CDR3 length: 12 amino acids. Germline loops: CDR1 GTSNPN, CDR2 SVGIG (reference sequence). Between the trimmed V and J ends, which lost 0 bases and 13 bases, there was a span of 16 bases. The CDR3 is CAWSVLFPFIYF. DNA for the CDR3: TGTGCCTGGAGTGTACTCTTCCCCTTTATATACTTC.

This clone has just one count. The chain joins TRBV14 to TRBJ1-2; the D gene is possibly TRBD1 (5 bases). The CDR3 spans 14 residues. Germline V gene data show CDR1 as SGHDN and CDR2 as FVKESK. V was cut by 3 bases and J by 5 bases, with 13 bases left in between. CDR3 sequence (DNA): TGTGCCAGCAGCCATAAGGCTCCAGGGTATGGCTACACCTTC. Its protein is CASSHKAPGYGYTF.

CDR3 loop: CASSLYREQYF. CDR3 nucleotide sequence: TGTGCCAGCAGCCTCTACAGAGAGCAGTACTTC. The rearrangement joins TRBV7-8 to TRBJ2-7; D gene unclear. CDR3 length equals 11 residues. The germline V gene encodes CDR1 SGHVS and CDR2 FQNEAQ. V lost 5 bases, J lost 7 bases, and 9 bases lay in between.

The chain couples TRBV6-1 to TRBJ2-2; possibly TRBD1 for D (5 bases). CDR1 and CDR2 from the germline V gene are MNHNS and SASEGT. This CDR3 comprises 16 residues. The ends were cut back, 1 base at V and 4 bases at J, with 13 bases in the middle. The CDR3 sequence is CASSEVQGFSTGELFF. The CDR3 nucleotides are TGTGCCAGCAGTGAAGTTCAGGGTTTCAGCACCGGGGAGCTGTTTTTT.

V gene TRBV2 combines with J gene TRBJ2-5, with D possibly being TRBD2 (6 bases). Germline CDR1 SNHLY, CDR2 FYNNEI. This CDR3 has 17 residues. Trimming stripped 6 bases from V and 2 bases from J, with 22 bases between. The CDR3 here is CASRSRAGGARQETQYF. CDR3 DNA: TGTGCCAGCAGGTCCAGGGCGGGCGGGGCACGTCAAGAGACCCAGTACTTC.

CDR3 loop: CASSSGGGAGLFF. The DNA of the CDR3 is TGTGCCAGCAGCTCCGGGGGGGGAGCTGGTTTGTTTTTT. The rearrangement links TRBV7-2 to TRBJ1-4; possibly TRBD1 for D (5 bases). CDR1 is SGHTA, CDR2 FQGNSA, per germline. CDR3 length equals 13 residues. V was cut by 4 bases and J by 15 bases, with 18 bases left in between.

This clone was seen a single time. The chain carries TRBV18 and TRBJ1-4; D unresolved. The germline CDR1 and CDR2 sequences are KGHSH and LQKENI. V was cut by 3 bases and J by 2 bases, with 16 bases left in between. This CDR3 comprises 17 residues. In nucleotides, the CDR3 is TGTGCCAGCTCACCTACTCTTGTGAGATCGACTAATGAAAAACTGTTTTTT. It translates to CASSPTLVRSTNEKLFF.